Included here is one T cell receptor beta chain sequence, with context. Its target is not known. The CDR3 does not end in the conserved phenylalanine or tryptophan, so this is likely a read error. The DNA is left out, because the CDR3 cannot be placed on it with certainty; the CDR3 is given as TCRdb lists it. This record comes from a study of CD8+CD57+ T cells in acquired aplastic anemia. Genomic DNA, the template, was used for profiling of the TCR beta VDJ and CDR3. TCRdb analysed the reads with MiXCR anew, one entry per CDR3 protein. The sample records just over 400,000 distinct CDR3 sequences, 55% to 75% being singletons. Study observations and caveats: Patients had twenty-nine CD8+ CDR3 sequences in common with controls (the shared set).

From germline, CDR1 is SNHLY and CDR2 FYNNEI. The CDR3 length equals 15 residues, ends included. The source of this sequence is a human donor in good health, serving as a control. The sequenced sample was sorted CD4+, CD8+, or CD8+CD57+ T cells (not recorded which) from PBMCs. The chain couples TRBV2 to TRBJ2-3; TRBD1 is the table's D call, not checked against the DNA. The CDR3 spells CASRADRNQPQHFYY.